This TCR beta chain appears in the sequencing data of a study of shared clonotypes between healthy human individuals. Broader study findings: When naive CD4 clonotypes were compared across a few donors, approximately 4.9% were shared.

The germline V gene encodes CDR1 SGHVS and CDR2 FQNEAQ. The length of the CDR3 is 15 residues. Trimming took off 7 bases at V and 1 base at J, with 15 bases between the two ends. Using immunoSEQ multiplex PCR, the repertoire was profiled, and TCRdb retains in-frame clones only, with some absent. This sample has about 2.4 million clones; 93% occur once, and the top ten carry 0.36%. Turning to this clone: Antigen unknown.

This sequence was found in a man between 18 and 35 years old in good health. Some clones in this sample may be carry-over from other donors' samples. The chain couples TRBV7-8 to TRBJ2-3; TRBD1 is a possible D gene (6 bases). Sequenced: naive CD4+ T cells from PBMCs. Documented subset: CD45RA+ positively selected. The CDR3 here is CASNGGGTRTDTQYF. DNA for the CDR3: TGTGCCAGCAACGGTGGGGGCACGCGCACAGATACGCAGTATTTT.